Shown below are 14 T cell receptor beta chains from a single sample sequenced in a study of T cells after yellow fever vaccination. TCRdb processed the 5' RACE reads anew with MiXCR; each CDR3 protein has one entry. The sample yields a few hundred thousand distinct CDR3 sequences, approximately 4.2% seen once. The sample consisted of PBMCs, taken 5 days after the yellow fever booster vaccination. The receptors stem from a man between 18 and 35 years old who received the YFV17D yellow fever vaccine.

The chain carries TRBV28 and TRBJ1-1, with D hard to call. This CDR3 is 14 amino acids long. V was cut by 2 bases and J by 1 base, with 8 bases left in between. From germline, CDR1 is MDHEN and CDR2 SYDVKM. The CDR3: CASSLPGKNTEAFF. The CDR3 DNA reads TGTGCCAGCAGTTTACCGGGAAAGAACACTGAAGCTTTCTTT.

This clonotype has at least ten counts. The V call is TRBV28, the J call TRBJ2-7, with 9 bases identical to TRBD1. CDR3 size: 14 residues. V was pared by 5 bases and J by 6 bases, with 8 bases of the junction left unmatched. Germline values: CDR1 MDHEN, CDR2 SYDVKM. The CDR3 sequence: CASSLTGGYREQYV. The CDR3 DNA is TGTGCCAGCAGTCTAACAGGGGGCTACCGCGAGCAGTACGTC.

This clonotype has more than one count but fewer than ten. The chain links TRBV27 to TRBJ2-1; the D gene is possibly TRBD2 (5 bases). Looked up from germline, CDR1 is MNHEY and CDR2 is SMNVEV (reference sequence). CDR3 length: 13 amino acids. The V gene lost 5 bases and the J gene lost 5 bases, with 10 bases spanning the gap. The CDR3 loop reads CASSRRGNNEQFF. CDR3 sequence (DNA): TGTGCCAGCAGTCGCCGGGGAAACAATGAGCAGTTCTTC.

The table lists this clonotype with many counts. V is TRBV5-1 and J is TRBJ2-2; possible D gene TRBD1, 6 bases. The CDR3 covers 15 residues. The V gene lost 0 bases and the J gene lost 5 bases, with 11 bases spanning the gap. CDR1 and CDR2 from the germline V gene are SGHRS and YFSETQ. CDR3 region: CASSLAGDGTGELFF. CDR3 bases: TGCGCCAGCAGCTTGGCAGGGGATGGAACCGGGGAGCTGTTTTTT.

This clonotype has a handful of counts. V and J are TRBV13 and TRBJ2-5; D uncertain. Germline assignment: CDR1 PRHDT and CDR2 FYEKMQ (reference sequence). Trimming pared 5 bases from V and 5 bases from J, leaving 18 bases between. This CDR3 is 15 amino acids long. The CDR3 sequence is CASSISRGRWETQYF. The CDR3 DNA sequence: TGTGCCAGCAGCATCTCCCGAGGCAGGTGGGAGACCCAGTACTTC.

In this sample, this clonotype turned up a few times. The chain has TRBV28 and TRBJ2-7; tentative D call: TRBD2 (7 bases). Germline CDR1 and CDR2: MDHEN and SYDVKM. CDR3 size: 13 residues. The V gene lost 1 base and the J gene lost 9 bases, with 13 bases spanning the gap. CDR3 sequence (DNA): TGTGCCAGCAGTTTATCGGGGGGCAGTGCGCAGTACGTC. As protein: CASSLSGGSAQYV.

A remark on this clonotype: With a much larger clone just one base away, this may be a read error. The J gene is TRBJ2-5, the V gene TRBV7-9; D unclear. Germline V gives CDR1 SEHNR, CDR2 FQNEAQ (reference sequence). This CDR3 spans 14 amino acids. The CDR3 DNA is TGTGCCAGAAGCTTAGTAACGGGCCAAGAGACCCAGTACTTC. This gives the protein CARSLVTGQETQYF.

The chain combines TRBV7-6 with TRBJ1-3; D call uncertain. The CDR3 is made up of 16 amino acids. V was clipped by 1 base and J by 3 bases, with 13 bases between them. CDR1 and CDR2 from the germline V gene are SGHVS and FNYEAQ. The CDR3 DNA reads as TGTGCCAGCAGCTTAGATTTGCTGGGTTATGGAAACACCATATATTTT. Amino acids: CASSLDLLGYGNTIYF.

This clonotype was observed at least ten times. This rearrangement joins TRBV20-1 to TRBJ1-2; D uncertain. V was pared by 0 bases and J by 8 bases, with 13 bases between. This CDR3 contains 13 residues. CDR1 is DFQATT, CDR2 SNEGSKA, per germline (reference sequence). The CDR3 DNA is TGCAGTGCTAGAGACCCGGAAAAGTGGGGCTACACCTTC. It yields the protein CSARDPEKWGYTF.

This chain connects TRBV18 to TRBJ2-7, with D possibly matching TRBD2 (6 bases). The CDR3 runs 13 residues. Trimming cost V 2 bases and J 9 bases, with 14 bases left between them. The germline V gene encodes CDR1 KGHSH and CDR2 LQKENI. Here the CDR3 DNA reads TGTGCCAGCTCACCAGGGACTTTGTATGGGCAGTACTTC. It specifies CASSPGTLYGQYF. Filled out from reference TRBV18 and TRBJ2-7, the complete variable domain reads NAGVMQNPRHLVRRRGQEARLRCSPMKGHSHVYWYRQLPEEGLKFMVYLQKENIIDESGMPKERFSAEFPKEGPSILRIQQVVRGDSAAYFCASSPGTLYGQYFGPGTRLTVT.

The gene calls are TRBV7-3 and TRBJ2-3; 8 bases align to TRBD2. The CDR3 totals 15 residues. V lost 5 bases, J lost 4 bases, and 8 bases stayed unmatched. Germline-derived CDR1 and CDR2 are SGHTA and FQGTGA. The CDR3 protein is CASSRTSGAADTQYF. CDR3 bases: TGTGCCAGCAGCCGTACTAGCGGCGCGGCAGATACGCAGTATTTT.

This clonotype was picked up a small number of times. The chain links TRBV19 to TRBJ1-1; D remains ambiguous. In germline, CDR1 is LNHDA, CDR2 SQIVND (reference sequence). Trimming cost V 5 bases and J 2 bases, with 15 bases left between them. The CDR3 has 15 residues. This CDR3 is CASSPRTGINTEAFF. In DNA, the CDR3 is TGTGCCAGTAGTCCCCGGACGGGAATCAACACTGAAGCTTTCTTT.

This clonotype was picked up many times. The V call is TRBV12-3 or TRBV12-4, the J call TRBJ2-5, with TRBD2 matching 14 bases. J lost 2 bases, V lost 6 bases, and 5 bases had no gene match. This CDR3 is 16 amino acids long. CDR3 residues: CASSPGLAGGQETQYF. Written as DNA, the CDR3 is TGTGCCAGCAGCCCTGGACTAGCGGGGGGACAAGAGACCCAGTACTTC.

This clonotype was detected a few times. The rearrangement uses TRBV7-8 and TRBJ1-5; the D is unclear. V was cut by 5 bases and J by 3 bases, with 20 bases left in between. This CDR3 is 17 amino acids long. The germline V gene has CDR1 SGHVS and CDR2 FQNEAQ. CDR3 sequence: CASSPTGPQGSNQPQHF. CDR3 bases: TGTGCCAGCAGCCCCACCGGGCCACAAGGATCCAATCAGCCCCAGCATTTT. The complete variable domain, with remaining parts taken from reference TRBV7-8 and TRBJ1-5, reads GAGVSQSPRYKVAKRGQDVALRCDPISGHVSLFWYQQALGQGPEFLTYFQNEAQLDKSGLPSDRFFAERPEGSVSTLKIQRTQQEDSAVYLCASSPTGPQGSNQPQHFGDGTRLSIL.